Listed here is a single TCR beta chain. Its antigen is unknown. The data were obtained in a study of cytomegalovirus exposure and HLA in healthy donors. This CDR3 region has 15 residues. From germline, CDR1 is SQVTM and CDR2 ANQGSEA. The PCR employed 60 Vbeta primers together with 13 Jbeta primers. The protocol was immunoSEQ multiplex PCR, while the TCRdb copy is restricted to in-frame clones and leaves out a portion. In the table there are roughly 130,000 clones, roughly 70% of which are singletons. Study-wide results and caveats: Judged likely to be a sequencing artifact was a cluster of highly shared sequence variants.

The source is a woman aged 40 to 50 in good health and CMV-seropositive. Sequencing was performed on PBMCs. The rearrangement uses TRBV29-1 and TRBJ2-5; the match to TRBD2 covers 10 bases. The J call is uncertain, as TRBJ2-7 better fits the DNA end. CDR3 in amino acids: CSERSGRVCSYEQYF. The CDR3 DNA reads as TGCAGCGAACGCAGCGGGAGGGTTTGTTCCTACGAGCAGTACTTC.